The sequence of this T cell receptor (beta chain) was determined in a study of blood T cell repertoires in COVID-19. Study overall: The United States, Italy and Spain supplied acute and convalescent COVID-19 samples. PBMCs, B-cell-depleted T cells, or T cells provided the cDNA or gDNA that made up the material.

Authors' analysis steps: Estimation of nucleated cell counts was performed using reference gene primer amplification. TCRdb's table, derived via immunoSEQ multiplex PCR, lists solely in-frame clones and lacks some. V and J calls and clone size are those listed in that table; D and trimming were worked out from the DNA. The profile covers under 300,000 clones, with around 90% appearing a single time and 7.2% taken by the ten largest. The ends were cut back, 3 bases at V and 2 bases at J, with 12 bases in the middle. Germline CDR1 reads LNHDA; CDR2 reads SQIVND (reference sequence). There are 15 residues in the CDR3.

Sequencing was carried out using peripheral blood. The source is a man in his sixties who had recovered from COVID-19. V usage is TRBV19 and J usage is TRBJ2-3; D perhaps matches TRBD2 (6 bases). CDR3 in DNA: TGTGCCAGTAGTATGGGGCTAGCGCACACAGATACGCAGTATTTT. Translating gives CASSMGLAHTDTQYF.